This T cell receptor beta chain stems from a study of T cell responses to AZD1222 COVID-19 vaccine. Findings and caveats of the study: Repertoires were obtained solely post-peak T cell response. Increases in Spike-specific TCR breadth and depth were seen after two AZD1222 doses. Most donors were white British, females outnumbered males, and clonal diversity was possibly underestimated.

Clones were sequenced by immunoSEQ multiplex PCR, and TCRdb holds only the in-frame ones, with some missing. The sample shows around 100,000 clones, roughly nine tenths of them seen only once. This clone has a single count. Its target is not known. CDR1 is MNHNY, CDR2 SVGAGI, per germline (reference sequence). The V gene lost 6 bases and the J gene lost 5 bases, with 20 bases spanning the gap. This CDR3 region has 15 residues. The clonotype comes from an adult in good health. The chain has TRBV6-6 and TRBJ2-7, with D perhaps matching TRBD1 (6 bases). Specimen: peripheral blood, collected on day 0 of AZD1222 vaccination. In nucleotides, the CDR3 is TGTGCCAGCAGCCACGGGGCAGGGGCAATCAACGAGCAGTACTTC. This sequence encodes CASSHGAGAINEQYF.